In this sample, the clone carrying this TCR beta chain turned up a few times. Antigen: not known. The germline gives CDR1 SGHDN, CDR2 FVKESK. The CDR3 is 13 residues long. The V and J ends lost 0 bases and 4 bases respectively, with 3 bases between them. This specimen comes from a study of radiotherapy plus CTLA-4 blockade in lung cancer. The overall study: An objective response was seen in 18% of patients, and disease control in about 31%. The study's findings and limits: Early shifts in blood T cell clones, with interferon-beta, reportedly predicted response best. Tumor-origin TCR clones grew in blood after radiotherapy plus ipilimumab.

Clones were sequenced by immunoSEQ multiplex PCR, and TCRdb holds only the in-frame ones, with some missing. The sample comprises roughly 110,000 clones, about 83% of which are singletons, and 2.4% rests with the top ten. The material sequenced was peripheral blood, taken from a patient treated with radiotherapy plus ipilimumab. V gene TRBV14 combines with J gene TRBJ2-2; no reliable D call. The receptor was derived from a human donor with non-small cell lung cancer that progressed on radiotherapy plus ipilimumab. Some clones in this sample may be carry-over from other donors' samples. Here the CDR3 DNA reads TGTGCCAGCAGCCAAGATGCCACCGGGGAGCTGTTTTTT. Translation gives CASSQDATGELFF.